What follows are 4 T cell receptor beta chains derived from one specimen sequenced in a study of blood T cell repertoires in COVID-19. TCRdb keeps only in-frame clones here, not all; method: immunoSEQ multiplex PCR. The top ten clones hold roughly 2.5% of a sample with over 40,000 clones, about 86% of them seen once. Sequencing was done on a sample of peripheral blood. The receptors originated from a woman aged 55-69 years with acute or convalescent COVID-19.

The chain uses TRBV6-5 and TRBJ2-7; D is unresolved. This CDR3 has 13 residues. V dropped 6 bases and J dropped 5 bases, with 14 bases sitting between them. Germline V gene data show CDR1 as MNHEY and CDR2 as SVGAGI. CDR3 sequence: CASSRYTDDEQYF. The CDR3 coding sequence is TGTGCCAGCAGCAGGTACACAGACGACGAGCAGTACTTC.

The chain recombines TRBV7-9 with TRBJ2-3; D is ambiguous. Germline V CDR1 and CDR2: SEHNR, FQNEAQ (reference sequence). The CDR3 is 14 amino acids. Deletions cut 5 bases from V and 1 base from J, with 10 bases between. The CDR3 sequence is CASSPSAGTDTQYF. The CDR3 DNA sequence: TGTGCCAGCAGCCCCTCGGCGGGCACAGATACGCAGTATTTT.

This clone has only a few counts. The chain employs TRBV6-2 or TRBV6-3 and TRBJ1-5; D remains ambiguous. Trimming took 0 bases from V and 6 from J, leaving 9 bases between them. CDR1 is MNHEY, CDR2 SVGEGT, per germline. This CDR3 region has 14 residues. CDR3 bases: TGTGCCAGCAGTTACTCGGCCCCCACTCAGCCCCAGCATTTT. The encoded protein is CASSYSAPTQPQHF.

The rearrangement joins TRBV2 to TRBJ2-1; D perhaps matches TRBD2 (6 bases). Trimming took off 1 base at V and 4 bases at J, with 14 bases between the two ends. Germline CDR1 is SNHLY and CDR2 is FYNNEI. This CDR3 is 16 amino acids long. CDR3: CASSEGGTPLYNEQFF. Here the CDR3 DNA reads TGTGCCAGCAGTGAAGGCGGGACTCCCCTTTACAATGAGCAGTTCTTC.